This TCR beta chain stems from a study of identical twins. TCRdb re-called the 5' RACE reads through MiXCR, storing one row per CDR3 protein. The table shows 600,000 to 700,000 distinct CDR3 sequences, with over 20% occurring only once. Germline values: CDR1 KGHSH, CDR2 LQKENI. This CDR3 has 12 amino acids. Trimming left V 3 bases short and J 0 bases short, with 2 bases between. Separately, the same data were catalogued under a study of T cells expressing NK-cell markers.

Sequenced sample: PBMCs. The TCR originated in a woman under 30 in good health. V usage is TRBV18 and J usage is TRBJ1-1; no reliable D call. The CDR3 spells CASSPMNTEAFF. The CDR3 bases are TGTGCCAGCTCACCGATGAACACTGAAGCTTTCTTT.